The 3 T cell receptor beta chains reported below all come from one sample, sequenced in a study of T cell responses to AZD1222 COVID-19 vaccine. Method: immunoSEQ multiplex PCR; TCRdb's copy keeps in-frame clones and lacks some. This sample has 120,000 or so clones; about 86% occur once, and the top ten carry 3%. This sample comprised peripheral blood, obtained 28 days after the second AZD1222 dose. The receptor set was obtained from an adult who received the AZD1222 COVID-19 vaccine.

CDR3: CASSIGPQSYEQYF. CDR3 nucleotide sequence: TGTGCCAGTAGTATAGGGCCGCAGTCCTACGAGCAGTACTTC. The V gene is TRBV19, the J gene TRBJ2-7; D remains ambiguous. V was pared by 1 base and J by 1 base, with 8 bases between. The CDR3 runs 14 residues. Germline V gives CDR1 LNHDA, CDR2 SQIVND (reference sequence).

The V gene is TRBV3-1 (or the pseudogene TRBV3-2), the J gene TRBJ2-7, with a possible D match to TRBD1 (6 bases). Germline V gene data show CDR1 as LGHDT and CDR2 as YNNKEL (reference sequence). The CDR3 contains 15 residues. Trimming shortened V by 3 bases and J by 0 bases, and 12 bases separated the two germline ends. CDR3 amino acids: CASSHFTGSSYEQYF. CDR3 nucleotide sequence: TGTGCCAGCAGCCACTTTACAGGGAGCTCCTACGAGCAGTACTTC.

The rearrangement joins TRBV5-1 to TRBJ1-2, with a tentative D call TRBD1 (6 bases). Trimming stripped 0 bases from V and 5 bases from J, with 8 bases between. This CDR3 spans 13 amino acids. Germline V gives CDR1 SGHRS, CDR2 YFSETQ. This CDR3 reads CASSLVQGYGYTF. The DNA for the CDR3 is TGCGCCAGCAGCTTGGTACAGGGTTATGGCTACACCTTC.